Here is one T cell receptor (beta chain) with its context. This sample was taken from a study of Ad26.COV2.S vaccination and SARS-CoV-2 variants. The treatment here: 15 to 20 received Ad26.COV2.S at low or high dose, single or two shots; 5 received placebo; per-sample allocation not given. Collection of the samples took place on day 63 after the first injection of vaccine or placebo. An 18-55-year-old adult in Boston served as donor. An Ad26 vector was used to express Wuhan-strain SARS-CoV-2 spike as the vaccine. Germline CDR1 SGHTA, CDR2 FQGTGA. Trimming stripped 3 bases from V and 3 bases from J, with 8 bases between. The CDR3 loop spans 13 amino acids. Here immunoSEQ multiplex PCR was the method, and the copy in TCRdb shows in-frame clones only, minus some. The data show about 350,000 clones, around 89% seen once.

This sample comprised peripheral blood, obtained in a trial of Ad26.COV2.S vaccine versus placebo. This rearrangement joins TRBV7-3 to TRBJ1-1; no definite D call. The clonotype was recovered from a person between 18 and 59 years old who received the Ad26.COV2.S COVID-19 vaccine or a placebo. The CDR3, as DNA: TGTGCCAGCAGCTTGGACGGTGACACTGAAGCTTTCTTT. Encoded protein: CASSLDGDTEAFF.